This T cell receptor beta chain was recorded in a study of cytomegalovirus exposure and HLA in healthy donors. Study-level points and caveats: According to a subsequent analysis, TCR clusters from the first cohort were inclined to appear together in the roughly 120 validation repertoires.

Clones were sequenced by immunoSEQ multiplex PCR, and TCRdb holds only the in-frame ones, with some missing. The sample consists of about 68,000 clones, about nine tenths of them appearing once. Concerning this clone itself: Its target is unknown.

V was pared by 8 bases and J by 3 bases, with 11 bases of the junction left unmatched. CDR1 is MGHDK and CDR2 is SYGVNS in the germline V gene. This CDR3 contains 15 residues. The sample consisted of PBMCs. This chain uses TRBV25-1 with TRBJ1-1, with TRBD1 matching 8 bases. The receptor was derived from a man aged 18 to 35 in good health and CMV-seronegative. Written as DNA, the CDR3 is TGTGCCAGCGAAAGGCAGGACAGGGCTTACACTGAAGCTTTCTTT. Protein sequence: CASERQDRAYTEAFF.